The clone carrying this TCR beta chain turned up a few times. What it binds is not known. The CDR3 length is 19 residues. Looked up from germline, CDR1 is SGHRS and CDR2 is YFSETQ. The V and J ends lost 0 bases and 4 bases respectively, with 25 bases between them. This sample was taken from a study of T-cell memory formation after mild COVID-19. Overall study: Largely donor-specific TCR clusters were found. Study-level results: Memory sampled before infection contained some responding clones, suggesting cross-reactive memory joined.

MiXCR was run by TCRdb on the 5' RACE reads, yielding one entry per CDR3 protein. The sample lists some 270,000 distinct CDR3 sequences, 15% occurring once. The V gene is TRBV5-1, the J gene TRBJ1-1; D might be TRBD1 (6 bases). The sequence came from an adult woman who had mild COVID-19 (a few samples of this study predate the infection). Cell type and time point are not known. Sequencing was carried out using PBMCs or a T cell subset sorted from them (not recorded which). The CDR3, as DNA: TGCGCCAGCAGCTTGGCCACAGGGAGGAGAGGGGCAATGGGCACTGAAGCTTTCTTT. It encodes CASSLATGRRGAMGTEAFF.